The rows below give T cell receptor beta chains drawn from one sample of a study of CD8 T cells in Susac syndrome. TCRdb passed the immunoSEQ multiplex PCR reads through MiXCR, listing each CDR3 protein once. The repertoire includes 150,000 or so distinct CDR3 sequences, about 95% of them detected once, and 0.16% sits in the top ten. Sequences were obtained from CD4+ T cells from PBMCs. The receptors were gathered from a human donor with Susac syndrome. The CDR3 runs from the conserved cysteine through the conserved F or W. The D gene is left open where the match is weak. Clone size is shown for a subset of rows, as once, few, many or a class of expanded clone.

J gene,D gene,clone size,V gene,CDR3 protein,CDR3 DNA
TRBJ1-5,TRBD1,-,TRBV12-3/TRBV12-4,CASGRDRGLSNQPQHF,TGTGCCAGCGGCCGGGACAGGGGCCTTAGCAATCAGCCCCAGCATTTT
TRBJ1-6,-,-,TRBV5-4,CASSLSGPNSPLHF,TGTGCCAGCAGCCTGTCGGGACCCAATTCACCCCTCCACTTT
TRBJ2-5,TRBD2,-,TRBV4-3,CASSAGLAIETQYF,TGCGCCAGCAGCGCGGGACTAGCGATAGAGACCCAGTACTTC
TRBJ2-4,-,once,TRBV14,CASSQGEGEVNIQYF,TGTGCCAGCAGCCAAGGGGAAGGGGAGGTGAACATTCAGTACTTC
TRBJ2-3,-,-,TRBV4-1,CASSPLSPQPGTDTQYF,TGCGCCAGCAGCCCTCTGTCGCCCCAGCCCGGCACAGATACGCAGTATTTT
TRBJ2-7,-,-,TRBV12-3/TRBV12-4,CASSFRVSYEQYF,TGTGCCAGCAGTTTCAGGGTTTCCTACGAGCAGTACTTC
TRBJ2-1,-,-,TRBV14,CASSQEVGAGFLMSRSEQFF,TGTGCCAGCAGCCAAGAGGTGGGGGCTGGGTTTCTCATGTCTCGGAGTGAGCAGTTCTTC
TRBJ1-6,-,-,TRBV9,CASSVARGNSPLHF,TGTGCCAGCAGCGTAGCTAGGGGGAATTCACCCCTCCACTTT
TRBJ1-1,-,once,TRBV20-1,CSAADADTEAFF,TGCAGTGCTGCGGACGCCGACACTGAAGCTTTCTTT
TRBJ2-3,TRBD1,-,TRBV20-1,CSARGGQGADTQYF,TGCAGTGCTAGAGGGGGACAGGGGGCAGATACGCAGTATTTT
TRBJ2-7,TRBD1,-,TRBV12-3/TRBV12-4,CASSPSGQGYEQYF,TGTGCCAGCAGTCCCTCCGGACAGGGCTACGAGCAGTACTTC